A selection of T cell receptor beta chains follows, all from one sample in a study of PD-L1 blockade in urothelial cancer. Only in-frame clones appear in the TCRdb table, and some are missing; sequencing was by immunoSEQ multiplex PCR. The top ten clones hold around 15% of a sample with roughly 21,000 clones, 85% to 90% of them seen once. The input for sequencing was PBMCs, taken around atezolizumab (anti-PD-L1) treatment. These TCRs come from a woman aged 55-70 years with urothelial cancer. CDR3s include the opening cysteine and the closing phenylalanine or tryptophan. The D gene is left open where the match is weak. Part of the rows lack a size; the others show once, few, many or a class for expanded clones.

d_gene	v_gene	j_gene	abundance	CDR3nt	CDR3aa
-	TRBV4-1	TRBJ1-2	-	TGCGCCAGCAGCCAGCAGGACTATGGCTACACCTTC	CASSQQDYGYTF
-	TRBV10-2	TRBJ2-7	-	TGCGCCAGCATAAAGGACAGTGAGGGCTACGAGCAGTACTTC	CASIKDSEGYEQYF
TRBD1	TRBV12-5	TRBJ2-3	-	TGTGCTAGTGGTTTTCAACAGGGGGCTACCCCAGATACGCAGTATTTT	CASGFQQGATPDTQYF
TRBD1	TRBV2	TRBJ2-2	-	TGTGCCAGCAGTGAGTTGACAGGGAAGAACACCGGGGAGCTGTTTTTT	CASSELTGKNTGELFF
-	TRBV5-6	TRBJ2-7	-	TGTGCCAGCAGCCGGGAAGGGGGATGGGCCAACTACGAGCAGTACTTC	CASSREGGWANYEQYF
-	TRBV9	TRBJ1-3	-	TGTGCCAGCAGCGTATGGGGGGGTGGAAACACCATATATTTT	CASSVWGGGNTIYF
TRBD1	TRBV7-9	TRBJ2-6	-	TGTGCCAGCAGCAGAACAGGGGGGATTGCTGGGGCCAACGTCCTGACTTTC	CASSRTGGIAGANVLTF
-	TRBV19	TRBJ2-4	-	TGTGCCAGTAGTATTCAGATAGCCAAAAACATTCAGTACTTC	CASSIQIAKNIQYF
TRBD2	TRBV5-1	TRBJ2-1	-	TGCGCCAGCAGCGCACGACTAGCGGGAGAGTACAATGAGCAGTTCTTC	CASSARLAGEYNEQFF
TRBD2	TRBV7-8	TRBJ2-7	-	TGTGCCAGCAGCTCAATTCCGGGACTAGCGGGAGGGCCCGCGCAGTACTTC	CASSSIPGLAGGPAQYF
TRBD1	TRBV6-1	TRBJ1-1	-	TGTGCCAGCAGTGTGGACAGGGTCCCTTTCTTT	CASSVDRVPFF
-	TRBV5-4	TRBJ2-7	-	TGTGCCAGCAGCCAGGGCTCCCCCCGCAGCGGAGGGACCTACGAGCAGTACTTC	CASSQGSPRSGGTYEQYF
TRBD1	TRBV4-2	TRBJ1-2	-	TGTGCCAGCAGCCAAGTCACGCCAGGGGGTTTTTATGGCTACACCTTC	CASSQVTPGGFYGYTF
TRBD2	TRBV7-3	TRBJ2-5	few	TGTGCCAGCAGCCGAGGGAGGGAGCCAGGGGAGACCCAGTACTTC	CASSRGREPGETQYF
-	TRBV9	TRBJ2-2	-	TGTGCCAGCAGCGTAGAGGTGGGAGAATGGGGGGAGCTGTTTTTT	CASSVEVGEWGELFF
-	TRBV6-5	TRBJ1-1	-	TGTGCCAGCAGTTACTCACGACAGGCGCCAGCTTTCTTT	CASSYSRQAPAFF
-	TRBV28	TRBJ2-7	-	TGTGCCAGCAGTCAGGGATCCTACGAGCAGTACTTC	CASSQGSYEQYF
TRBD1	TRBV29-1	TRBJ1-3	-	TGCAGCGTTGAAGTTGGACAGGGCGTTTCTGGAAACACCATATATTTT	CSVEVGQGVSGNTIYF
TRBD1	TRBV5-1	TRBJ1-3	-	TGCGCCAGCAGCTTACAGGGGATAACTGGAAACACCATATATTTT	CASSLQGITGNTIYF
TRBD1	TRBV28	TRBJ2-7	-	TGTGCCAGCACCCTGGGACAGCTCACCCTTACCGCCGAGCAGTACTTC	CASTLGQLTLTAEQYF
TRBD2	TRBV14	TRBJ2-3	-	TGTGCCAGCAGCCAAGAGAGTCGCGGGAGCGGGGCAGATACGCAGTATTTT	CASSQESRGSGADTQYF
TRBD1	TRBV28	TRBJ1-5	few	TGTGCCAGCAGTTCCACCCACAGGGGTTATCAGCCCCAGCATTTT	CASSSTHRGYQPQHF
TRBD2	TRBV5-1	TRBJ2-7	-	TGCGCCAGCAGCTTTAGGACGGGACTAGCGGGAGGTAACTACGAGCAGTACTTC	CASSFRTGLAGGNYEQYF
-	TRBV27	TRBJ1-1	-	TGTGCCAGCAGTTTTTCAGGGGTGCCCACTGAAGCTTTCTTT	CASSFSGVPTEAFF
TRBD1	TRBV5-1	TRBJ1-4	-	TGCGCCAGCAGCTCTCGGCCACAGGGGGCGTACTTTGGTATGAATAATGAAAAACTGTTTTTT	CASSSRPQGAYFGMNNEKLFF
-	TRBV7-8	TRBJ2-5	-	TGTGCCAGCAGCTTAGCATCACTAGCCAAAGAGACCCAGTACTTC	CASSLASLAKETQYF
TRBD1	TRBV5-1	TRBJ2-7	-	TGCGCCAGCAGCTCACGGGACAGCGGTATCTACGAGCAGTACTTC	CASSSRDSGIYEQYF
TRBD1	TRBV27	TRBJ2-7	-	TGTGCCAGCAGTAGGGACAGTCAGTACGAGCAGTACTTC	CASSRDSQYEQYF
TRBD1	TRBV4-1	TRBJ1-1	-	TGCGCCAGCAGCCGAACAGGGGGCCTTATGGAAGCTTTCTTT	CASSRTGGLMEAFF
TRBD1	TRBV7-2	TRBJ1-3	-	TGTGCCAGCAGCTTAATTGACAGGGGAGTTGGAAACACCATATATTTT	CASSLIDRGVGNTIYF
-	TRBV2	TRBJ1-5	-	TGTGCCAGCAGTGTACAGGGTAACAATCAGCCCCAGCATTTT	CASSVQGNNQPQHF
TRBD2	TRBV2	TRBJ2-3	-	TGTGCCAGCAGTGGGACTAGCGGGAGCCCAGATACGCAGTATTTT	CASSGTSGSPDTQYF
TRBD1	TRBV4-2	TRBJ1-2	-	TGTGCCAGCAGCCAAGAGGTAGGGGGCCACTATGGCTACACCTTC	CASSQEVGGHYGYTF
-	TRBV19	TRBJ1-2	-	TGTGCCAGTAGTATAGGTTTATTCCAGGGGAACTATGGCTACACCTTC	CASSIGLFQGNYGYTF
-	TRBV4-1	TRBJ2-7	-	TGCGCCAGCAGCCAAGAAGAGAGCTCCTACGAGCAGTACTTC	CASSQEESSYEQYF